This T cell receptor beta chain comes out of a study of T cells in localized non-small cell lung cancer. Study conclusions and caveats: Only one tumor region was sequenced, so heterogeneity remains possible. Appearing in adjacent lung were a median about 60 of the top 100 tumor clones. Uninvolved adjacent lung had more T cell clonality than any other tissue, topping tumor.

V lost 3 bases to trimming and J lost 5 bases; unmatched junction nucleotides: 13. Germline V gene sequence: CDR1 WSHSY, CDR2 SAAADI. This CDR3 has 17 amino acids. Worth noting for this clone: The antigen remains undetermined.

Repertoires were generated with immunoSEQ multiplex PCR, while TCRdb's copy carries only in-frame clones and drops some. The profile shows 40,000 to 55,000 clones, roughly 79% of them singletons. The clonotype originates from a man between 40 and 75 years old with stage III lung adenocarcinoma. V and J are TRBV10-2 and TRBJ2-3; TRBD2 agrees at 8 bases. The sequences come from peripheral blood mononuclear cells, collected before any cancer treatment. CDR3 in amino acids: CASSEPAGGGRGDTQYF. The DNA of the CDR3 is TGCGCCAGCAGTGAACCGGCAGGCGGGGGGAGGGGAGATACGCAGTATTTT.